One and the same sample provided the 28 T cell receptor beta chains below, sequenced in a study of identical twins. TCRdb redid the calling of the 5' RACE reads with MiXCR, one entry per CDR3 protein. The sample lists about 470,000 distinct CDR3 sequences, approximately 25% occurring once. The sample was also linked to a second study, of T cells expressing NK-cell markers.

The sample consisted of CD4+ T cells sorted from blood. Every receptor here comes from a woman aged 18-35 years in good health.

This clonotype has a handful of counts. The V call is TRBV20-1, the J call TRBJ1-6, with 8 bases matching TRBD1. The V and J ends lost 2 bases and 18 bases, in that order; junction bases with no gene match: 15. CDR1 is DFQATT and CDR2 is SNEGSKA in the germline V gene (reference sequence). This CDR3 contains 14 residues. The CDR3 sequence is CSARKPGGVGVPHF. CDR3 nucleotide sequence: TGCAGTGCTAGAAAACCAGGGGGCGTCGGGGTCCCCCACTTT.

The rearrangement links TRBV15 to TRBJ2-3; D might be TRBD1 (5 bases). Trimming took 4 bases from V and 3 from J, leaving 8 bases between them. The CDR3 length is 13 residues. Germline lookup yields CDR1 LNHNV and CDR2 YYDKDF (reference sequence). CDR3 sequence (DNA): TGTGCCACCAGCAAAGGGGCAACAGATACGCAGTATTTT. Translation gives CATSKGATDTQYF.

This sequence joins TRBV5-1 and TRBJ2-2; 7 bases line up with TRBD1. This CDR3 has 14 amino acids. Germline lookup yields CDR1 SGHRS and CDR2 YFSETQ. J lost 4 bases, V lost 5 bases, and 5 bases had no gene match. The CDR3 here is CASRTTGATGELFF. In DNA, the CDR3 is TGCGCCAGCAGAACCACAGGGGCCACCGGGGAGCTGTTTTTT.

V gene TRBV20-1 combines with J gene TRBJ2-7, with D perhaps matching TRBD2 (6 bases). The length of the CDR3 is 15 residues. The V end lost 2 bases, the J end lost 1 base, and 15 bases lay between the germline ends. Germline CDR1 is DFQATT and CDR2 is SNEGSKA (reference sequence). DNA of the CDR3: TGCAGTGCTAGAAGGGCGAGTGCGGGATCCTACGAGCAGTACTTC. Translated, it gives CSARRASAGSYEQYF.

The chain joins TRBV6-5 to TRBJ1-2; D is unresolved. Germline lookup yields CDR1 MNHEY and CDR2 SVGAGI. The ends were cut back, 4 bases at V and 12 bases at J, with 18 bases in the middle. The CDR3 is made up of 13 amino acids. The DNA for the CDR3 is TGTGCCAGCAGTTCTAACCCGGGGTGGGTCGACACCTTC. Translated: CASSSNPGWVDTF.

This clonotype appeared a few times. V usage is TRBV20-1 and J usage is TRBJ2-1, with unresolved D. The CDR3 consists of 10 residues. The ends were cut back, 4 bases at V and 7 bases at J, with 5 bases in the middle. The germline V gene has CDR1 DFQATT and CDR2 SNEGSKA (reference sequence). CDR3 bases: TGCAGTGCTAAGTGGAATGAGCAGTTCTTC. It codes for CSAKWNEQFF.

This clonotype has a handful of counts. The J gene is TRBJ2-1, the V gene TRBV5-1, with a tentative D call TRBD2 (6 bases). The germline V gene has CDR1 SGHRS and CDR2 YFSETQ. The CDR3 covers 13 residues. V was cut by 4 bases and J by 10 bases, with 15 bases left in between. This CDR3 is CASSPGLSGEQFF. The CDR3 DNA reads TGCGCCAGCAGCCCGGGACTTTCAGGGGAGCAGTTCTTC. The full variable domain, with the rest looked up from reference TRBV5-1 and TRBJ2-1, is KAGVTQTPRYLIKTRGQQVTLSCSPISGHRSVSWYQQTPGQGLQFLFEYFSETQRNKGNFPGRFSGRQFSNSRSEMNVSTLELGDSALYLCASSPGLSGEQFFGPGTRLTVL.

Only a few counts were recorded for this clonotype. The V and J genes are TRBV5-1 and TRBJ2-1, with 8 bases lining up with TRBD2. The CDR3 is made up of 14 amino acids. Germline assignment: CDR1 SGHRS and CDR2 YFSETQ. V shed 1 base and J 8 bases; nucleotides not matched to a gene: 5. CDR3 coding DNA: TGCGCCAGCAGCTTGCGGGGGGGTAAAGATGAGCAGTTCTTC. This codes for CASSLRGGKDEQFF.

This clonotype was counted many times. This CDR3 is CATRRGNQPQHF. CDR3 in DNA: TGTGCCACCAGACGGGGGAATCAGCCCCAGCATTTT. The chain carries TRBV12-3 or TRBV12-4 and TRBJ1-5; D is possibly TRBD1 (5 bases). Deletions cut 10 bases from V and 4 bases from J, with 11 bases between. The CDR3 extends over 12 amino acids.

This clonotype has just a few counts. This rearrangement joins TRBV20-1 to TRBJ1-4; 8 positions match TRBD1. Trimming took 5 bases from V and 5 from J; bases not matched to a gene: 7. The CDR3 sequence is 14 residues long. Germline V CDR1 and CDR2: DFQATT, SNEGSKA (reference sequence). The chain's CDR3 is CSAPQGAVNEKLFF. The CDR3 region has the DNA TGCAGTGCTCCGCAGGGGGCGGTGAATGAAAAACTGTTTTTT.

This chain uses TRBV6-2 or TRBV6-3 with TRBJ2-6; D unresolved. CDR1 and CDR2 (germline): MNHEY, SVGEGT. The CDR3 totals 18 residues. The germline V and J ends were trimmed by 0 bases and 3 bases, with 15 bases remaining between them. The CDR3 DNA follows: TGTGCCAGCAGTTACTCGGTCGTAGTCCTTAATGGGGCCAACGTCCTGACTTTC. This codes for CASSYSVVVLNGANVLTF.

This clonotype appeared a few times. The chain combines TRBV27 with TRBJ2-7; 13 positions match TRBD2. Trimming cost V 6 bases and J 6 bases; bases outside gene matches: 5. The CDR3 is made up of 14 amino acids. Germline CDR1 reads MNHEY; CDR2 reads SMNVEV (reference sequence). CDR3 in amino acids: CASRSGTSGTEQYF. CDR3 DNA sequence: TGTGCCAGCAGATCGGGGACTAGCGGGACCGAGCAGTACTTC.

The chain has TRBV7-2 and TRBJ2-1; tentatively, D is TRBD1 or TRBD2 (6 bases each). Trimming shortened V by 7 bases and J by 0 bases, and 16 bases separated the two germline ends. CDR3 size: 16 residues. CDR1 is SGHTA, CDR2 FQGNSA, per germline. The CDR3 DNA reads TGTGCCAGCACCCCGGAAGGGGGGAGCTCCTACAATGAGCAGTTCTTC. Protein product: CASTPEGGSSYNEQFF.

This clonotype was observed a few times. The CDR3 here is CSAIPGHKNTEAFF. The CDR3 region has the DNA TGCAGCGCGATACCGGGCCACAAGAACACTGAAGCTTTCTTT. The chain joins TRBV29-1 to TRBJ1-1, with unresolved D. V was clipped by 7 bases and J by 1 base, with 16 bases between them. The V gene's germline CDR1 is SQVTM and CDR2 ANQGSEA. The CDR3 consists of 14 residues.

The chain carries TRBV29-1 and TRBJ2-3; D is perhaps TRBD2 (5 bases). V lost 7 bases, J lost 1 base, and 9 bases lay in between. The CDR3 extends over 12 amino acids. Germline CDR1 is SQVTM and CDR2 is ANQGSEA. The DNA of the CDR3 is TGCAGCGGGGGAGAGGGCACAGATACGCAGTATTTT. This translates into CSGGEGTDTQYF.

This clonotype has more than one count but fewer than ten. The gene calls are TRBV28 and TRBJ2-7; 14 positions match TRBD2. Germline V CDR1 and CDR2: MDHEN, SYDVKM. V dropped 3 bases and J dropped 6; count of bases not matched to a gene: 4. The CDR3 is made up of 15 amino acids. This chain's CDR3 is CASSLGTSGSAEQYF. The CDR3 coding sequence is TGTGCCAGCAGTTTGGGGACTAGCGGGAGCGCCGAGCAGTACTTC.

This clonotype was picked up a small number of times. The gene calls are TRBV5-1 and TRBJ2-1, with D unclear. V lost 1 base and J 4 bases, leaving 12 bases between the germline ends. Germline V lookup: CDR1 SGHRS, CDR2 YFSETQ. This CDR3 is 15 amino acids long. The CDR3 DNA reads TGCGCCAGCAGCTTGTTAAACAGAATGTACAATGAGCAGTTCTTC. It encodes CASSLLNRMYNEQFF.

J is TRBJ2-3 and V is TRBV7-2; no reliable D call. Germline values: CDR1 SGHTA, CDR2 FQGNSA. The CDR3 is made up of 14 amino acids. The V gene lost 1 base and the J gene lost 4 bases, with 9 bases spanning the gap. In DNA, the CDR3 is TGTGCCAGCAGCTTAGTTGCGTGGGCAGATACGCAGTATTTT. This gives the protein CASSLVAWADTQYF.

The chain uses TRBV4-1 and TRBJ2-5; TRBD2 is a possible D gene (7 bases). V gave up 0 bases and J gave up 5 bases, with 16 bases separating them. The germline CDR1 and CDR2 sequences are MGHRA and YSYEKL. This CDR3 has 16 residues. The CDR3 reads CASSQDMRGGPETQYF. CDR3 sequence (DNA): TGCGCCAGCAGCCAAGATATGAGGGGGGGCCCGGAGACCCAGTACTTC.

This chain links TRBV12-3 or TRBV12-4 with TRBJ1-1, with 11 nucleotides matching TRBD1. V trimming: 5 bases; J trimming: 0 bases; junction bases outside the gene matches: 8. This CDR3 contains 17 residues. CDR3 DNA sequence: TGTGCCAGCAGTCCGGGACAGGGGGTCCCCGTGAACACTGAAGCTTTCTTT. The encoded protein is CASSPGQGVPVNTEAFF.

The rearrangement uses TRBV5-1 and TRBJ2-1, with D tentatively TRBD1 (5 bases). The V end lost 4 bases, the J end lost 3 bases, and 11 bases lay between the germline ends. There are 14 residues in the CDR3. Germline V gives CDR1 SGHRS, CDR2 YFSETQ. CDR3 sequence (DNA): TGCGCCAGCAGCGAGACAGACTTCTACAATGAGCAGTTCTTC. Protein sequence: CASSETDFYNEQFF.

The chain joins TRBV6-5 to TRBJ2-3; 12 bases agree with TRBD2. The trim removed 4 bases at V and 5 bases at J, leaving 10 bases unmatched. Looked up from germline, CDR1 is MNHEY and CDR2 is SVGAGI. The CDR3 length is 17 residues. This chain's CDR3 is CASSSRLAGEVGDTQYF. The CDR3 DNA sequence: TGTGCCAGCAGTTCTCGACTAGCGGGAGAGGTCGGAGATACGCAGTATTTT.

The V call is TRBV2, the J call TRBJ2-7, with D possibly TRBD1 on 7 matching bases. CDR1 and CDR2 (germline): SNHLY, FYNNEI. Trimming pared 6 bases from V and 6 bases from J, leaving 18 bases between. The CDR3 consists of 14 residues. CDR3 coding DNA: TGTGCCAGCAGACCCGCGGGACAGACGGCCGAGCAGTACTTC. It codes for CASRPAGQTAEQYF.

This chain links TRBV7-2 with TRBJ2-7, with 8 bases matching TRBD2. Germline loops: CDR1 SGHTA, CDR2 FQGNSA. Trimming took 5 bases from V and 0 from J; bases not matched to a gene: 6. This CDR3 is built from 15 residues. The CDR3 region is CASSRSGEISYEQYF. CDR3 DNA: TGTGCCAGCAGCCGTAGCGGGGAAATCTCCTACGAGCAGTACTTC. Full variable domain (rest looked up from reference TRBV7-2 and TRBJ2-7): GAGVSQSPSNKVTEKGKDVELRCDPISGHTALYWYRQSLGQGLEFLIYFQGNSAPDKSGLPSDRFSAERTGGSVSTLTIQRTQQEDSAVYLCASSRSGEISYEQYFGPGTRLTVT.

V and J are TRBV3-1 and TRBJ1-1; D ambiguous. Trimming stripped 0 bases from V and 5 bases from J, with 7 bases between. The CDR3 has 13 amino acids. From germline, CDR1 is LGHDT and CDR2 YNNKEL (reference sequence). The CDR3 nucleotides are TGTGCCAGCAGCCAAGATTCGGAGACTGAAGCTTTCTTT. This sequence encodes CASSQDSETEAFF. Full variable domain (missing parts from reference TRBV3-1 and TRBJ1-1): DTAVSQTPKYLVTQMGNDKSIKCEQNLGHDTMYWYKQDSKKFLKIMFSYNNKELIINETVPNRFSPKSPDKAHLNLHINSLELGDSAVYFCASSQDSETEAFFGQGTRLTVV.

The chain carries TRBV20-1 and TRBJ2-7; weak D call: TRBD1 (6 bases). This CDR3 has 13 residues. Germline V lookup: CDR1 DFQATT, CDR2 SNEGSKA (reference sequence). The V and J ends lost 2 bases and 7 bases respectively, with 15 bases between them. The CDR3 region is CSARYRVTGEQYF. The CDR3 nucleotides read TGCAGTGCTAGATACAGGGTAACAGGAGAGCAGTACTTC.

The chain links TRBV18 to TRBJ2-3, with 8 bases identical to TRBD2. V gave up 6 bases and J gave up 7 bases; unmatched junction bases: 12. The CDR3 extends over 15 amino acids. Germline-derived CDR1 and CDR2 are KGHSH and LQKENI. In DNA form, the CDR3 reads TGTGCCAGCTCTGTTCCGGGAGGGTTCGTGAATACGCAGTATTTT. Protein product: CASSVPGGFVNTQYF. Together with reference TRBV18 and TRBJ2-3, the CDR3 gives the full variable domain: NAGVMQNPRHLVRRRGQEARLRCSPMKGHSHVYWYRQLPEEGLKFMVYLQKENIIDESGMPKERFSAEFPKEGPSILRIQQVVRGDSAAYFCASSVPGGFVNTQYFGPGTRLTVL.

The V and J genes are TRBV6-5 and TRBJ2-7; D unclear. The CDR3 consists of 14 residues. From germline, CDR1 is MNHEY and CDR2 SVGAGI. V was clipped by 2 bases and J by 2 bases, with 10 bases between them. This CDR3 reads CASSYQHGPYEQYF. The CDR3 nucleotides read TGTGCCAGCAGTTACCAACACGGACCCTACGAGCAGTACTTC.